This T cell receptor (beta chain) was sequenced during a study of T cell changes during pregnancy in multiple sclerosis. The germline V gene encodes CDR1 MNHEY and CDR2 SMNVEV (reference sequence). V was pared by 2 bases and J by 6 bases, with 0 bases of the junction left unmatched. The CDR3 is 12 amino acids. Repertoires were generated with immunoSEQ multiplex PCR, while TCRdb's copy carries only in-frame clones and drops some. Seen here are about 65,000 clones, approximately 92% observed once, and the top ten hold approximately 3%. The clonotype originates from a female donor in good health, enrolled as a control in a pregnancy study. The sample here was CD8+ T cells from peripheral blood mononuclear cells, taken in the third trimester of pregnancy. V and J are TRBV27 and TRBJ2-7; TRBD1 matches at 8 bases. CDR3 nucleotides: TGTGCCAGCAGTTTAACAGGGGGCGAGCAGTACTTC. It yields the protein CASSLTGGEQYF.